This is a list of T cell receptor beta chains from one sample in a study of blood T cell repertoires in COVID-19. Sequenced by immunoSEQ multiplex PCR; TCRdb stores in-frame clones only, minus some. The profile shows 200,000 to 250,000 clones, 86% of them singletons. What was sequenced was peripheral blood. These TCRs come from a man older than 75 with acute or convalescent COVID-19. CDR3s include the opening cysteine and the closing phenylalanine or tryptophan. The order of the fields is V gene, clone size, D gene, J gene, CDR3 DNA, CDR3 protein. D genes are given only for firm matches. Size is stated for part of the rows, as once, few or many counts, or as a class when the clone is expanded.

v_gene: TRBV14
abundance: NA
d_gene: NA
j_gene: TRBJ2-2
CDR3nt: TGTGCCAGCAGCCAAGACTTGGGCAGGGGCCCGAACACCGGGGAGCTGTTTTTT
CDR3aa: CASSQDLGRGPNTGELFF

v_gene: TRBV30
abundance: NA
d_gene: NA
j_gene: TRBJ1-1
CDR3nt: TGTGCCTGGGGACACTTGAACACTGAAGCTTTCTTT
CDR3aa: CAWGHLNTEAFF

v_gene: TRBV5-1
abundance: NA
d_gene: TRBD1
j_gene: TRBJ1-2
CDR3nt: TGCGCCAGCAGCCCCACCGGGACAGGGGGCTATGGCTACACCTTC
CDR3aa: CASSPTGTGGYGYTF

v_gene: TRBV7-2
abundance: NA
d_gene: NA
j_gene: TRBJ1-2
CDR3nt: TGTGCCAGTCTCAACCAGGCCGTTAACTATGGCTACACCTTC
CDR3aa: CASLNQAVNYGYTF

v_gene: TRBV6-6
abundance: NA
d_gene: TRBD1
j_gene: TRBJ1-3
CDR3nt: TGTGCCAGCAGACAGGGGGCGCCCGGAAACACCATATATTTT
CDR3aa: CASRQGAPGNTIYF

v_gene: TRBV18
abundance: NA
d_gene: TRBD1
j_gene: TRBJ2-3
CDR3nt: TGTGCCAGCTCTGGACAGGGGAGCACAGATACGCAGTATTTT
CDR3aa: CASSGQGSTDTQYF

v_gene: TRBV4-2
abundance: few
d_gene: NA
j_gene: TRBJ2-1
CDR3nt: TGTGCCAGCAGCCAAGAAATCCCTGCGGGGAGTTACAATGAGCAGTTCTTC
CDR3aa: CASSQEIPAGSYNEQFF

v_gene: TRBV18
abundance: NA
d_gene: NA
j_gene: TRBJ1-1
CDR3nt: NA
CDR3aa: CASSPSTLTEAFF

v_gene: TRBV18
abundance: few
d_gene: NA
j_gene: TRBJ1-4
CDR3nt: TGTGCCAGCTCACCAGGGGCAGGGAATGAAAAACTGTTTTTT
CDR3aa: CASSPGAGNEKLFF

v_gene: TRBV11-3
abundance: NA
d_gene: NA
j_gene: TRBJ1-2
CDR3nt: TGTGCCAGCAGCTTACGCCCTACAGCAGCTTACTATGGCTACACCTTC
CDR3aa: CASSLRPTAAYYGYTF

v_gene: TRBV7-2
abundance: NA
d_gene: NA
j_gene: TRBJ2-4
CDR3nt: TGTGCCAGCAGCTTAAAGCCTAGCTTCATTCAGTACTTC
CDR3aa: CASSLKPSFIQYF

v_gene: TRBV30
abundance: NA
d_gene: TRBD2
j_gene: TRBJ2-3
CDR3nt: TGTGCCTGGGCGACTAGCGGGAGTTCAGATACGCAGTATTTT
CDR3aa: CAWATSGSSDTQYF

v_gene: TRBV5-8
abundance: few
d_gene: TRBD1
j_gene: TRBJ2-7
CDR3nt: TGTGCCAGCAGCTTGGTGGGGACAGTCTCCTACGAGCAGTACTTC
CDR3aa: CASSLVGTVSYEQYF

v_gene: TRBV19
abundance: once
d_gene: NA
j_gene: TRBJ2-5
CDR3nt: TGTGCCAGTAGTAACCAGGGCCAGGAGACCCAGTACTTC
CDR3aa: CASSNQGQETQYF